One sample yielded the 8 T cell receptor beta chains listed below, sequenced in a study of OX40 agonist ivuxolimab in advanced cancers. Libraries were prepared by immunoSEQ multiplex PCR; TCRdb keeps only in-frame clonotypes and omits some of them. The data hold roughly 49,000 clones, with less than 90% observed a single time. The sample was CD4+ or CD8+ T cells sorted from blood, taken in a trial of the OX40 agonist ivuxolimab. These receptors were obtained from an adult with an advanced solid tumor such as melanoma, head and neck, liver or kidney cancer.

The V gene is TRBV7-6, the J gene TRBJ2-3; D unclear. V was cut by 5 bases and J by 4 bases, with 13 bases left in between. Germline CDR1 reads SGHVS; CDR2 reads FNYEAQ. CDR3 size: 14 residues. DNA of the CDR3: TGTGCCAGCAGCCTAACCCCCCGTCCAGATACGCAGTATTTT. Translated: CASSLTPRPDTQYF.

The rearrangement uses TRBV7-9 and TRBJ1-2; D may be TRBD1 (5 bases). V shed 1 base and J shed 8 bases, with 14 bases lying between them. CDR1 and CDR2 (germline): SEHNR, FQNEAQ (reference sequence). This CDR3 spans 14 amino acids. CDR3 in amino acids: CASSLEAGMRGYTF. Written as DNA, the CDR3 is TGTGCCAGCAGCTTAGAAGCAGGGATGAGGGGCTACACCTTC.

This clone has just a few counts. The rearrangement uses TRBV29-1 and TRBJ1-4, with 9 positions matching TRBD1. This CDR3 has 15 amino acids. Unmatched junction bases numbered 6, after V lost 4 bases and J lost 3 bases. Germline lookup yields CDR1 SQVTM and CDR2 ANQGSEA. Here the CDR3 DNA reads TGCAGCGTTGGCATGGGACAGGGTTCTAATGAAAAACTGTTTTTT. This translates into CSVGMGQGSNEKLFF.

The CDR3 bases are TGTGCCAGCAGTTACTCATACGGACAGGGGCAGACCCAGTACTTC. Translated, it gives CASSYSYGQGQTQYF. The V gene is TRBV6-6, the J gene TRBJ2-5, with TRBD1 identical over 9 bases. The J segment lost 6 bases and the V segment lost 0 bases, leaving 5 bases of the junction unmatched. The length of the CDR3 is 15 residues. Germline values: CDR1 MNHNY, CDR2 SVGAGI (reference sequence).

This chain uses TRBV27 with TRBJ1-5; D is unresolved. This CDR3 spans 17 amino acids. The V gene lost 7 bases and the J gene lost 0 bases, with 19 bases spanning the gap. Germline CDR1 and CDR2: MNHEY and SMNVEV (reference sequence). The DNA of the CDR3 is TGTGCCAGCATCGGTCCGGGCAGCTCTTATAGCAATCAGCCCCAGCATTTT. It codes for CASIGPGSSYSNQPQHF.

The genes are TRBV9 and TRBJ2-5; a possible D gene is TRBD1 (6 bases). Germline CDR1 and CDR2: SGDLS and YYNGEE. V shed 0 bases and J shed 4 bases, with 16 bases lying between them. This CDR3 comprises 16 residues. Written as DNA, the CDR3 is TGTGCCAGCAGCGTAGCTTTGAGGGACACCCTAGAGACCCAGTACTTC. It yields the protein CASSVALRDTLETQYF.

The J gene is TRBJ2-5, the V gene TRBV5-6; TRBD2 aligns across 9 bases. V trimming: 1 base; J trimming: 5 bases; junction bases outside the gene matches: 15. The CDR3 length is 18 residues. CDR1 SGHDT and CDR2 YYEEEE come from the germline V gene. CDR3 sequence: CASSLSAGGRTGYETQYF. The CDR3, as DNA: TGTGCCAGCAGCTTGAGCGCGGGGGGGCGCACAGGGTATGAGACCCAGTACTTC.

The chain recombines TRBV5-1 with TRBJ1-1; maybe TRBD1 (6 bases). The germline V gene encodes CDR1 SGHRS and CDR2 YFSETQ. The CDR3 runs to 15 residues. With 4 bases removed from V and 4 bases from J, the gap between germline ends came to 17 bases. CDR3 loop: CASSPGDNIPTEAFF. The DNA for the CDR3 is TGCGCCAGCAGCCCCGGGGACAACATCCCCACTGAAGCTTTCTTT.